The 12 T cell receptor beta chains listed next were all sequenced from one sample in a study of T-cell memory formation after mild COVID-19. TCRdb fed the 5' RACE reads into MiXCR, producing one record per CDR3 protein. In the table there are approximately 250,000 distinct CDR3 sequences, roughly a sixth of which are singletons. The source material was PBMCs or a T cell subset sorted from them (not recorded which). Every receptor here comes from a man aged 18 to 30 who had mild COVID-19 (a few samples of this study predate the infection). Cell type and time point are not known.

The rearrangement uses TRBV20-1 and TRBJ2-3; D possibly corresponds to TRBD2 (6 bases). V dropped 6 bases and J dropped 5 bases, with 15 bases sitting between them. The CDR3 totals 13 residues. Germline assignment: CDR1 DFQATT and CDR2 SNEGSKA (reference sequence). In nucleotides, the CDR3 is TGCAGTGCCCCGGGACTGGTCCTAGATACGCAGTATTTT. It is translated as CSAPGLVLDTQYF.

This clonotype showed up just a few times. This chain links TRBV29-1 with TRBJ1-3; D gene unclear. V was pared by 5 bases and J by 0 bases, with 11 bases between. This CDR3 contains 14 residues. CDR1 SQVTM and CDR2 ANQGSEA come from the germline V gene. This CDR3 is CSVRRATSGNTIYF. CDR3 DNA: TGCAGCGTTCGTCGGGCCACCTCTGGAAACACCATATATTTT.

This clonotype showed up just a few times. The chain is built from TRBV7-9 and TRBJ1-3, with D possibly TRBD1 on 5 matching bases. Trimming pared 5 bases from V and 0 bases from J, leaving 17 bases between. This CDR3 is 17 amino acids long. Germline values: CDR1 SEHNR, CDR2 FQNEAQ (reference sequence). DNA of the CDR3: TGTGCCAGCAGCCCGCGCGTCAGGGACCCCTCTGGAAACACCATATATTTT. This sequence encodes CASSPRVRDPSGNTIYF.

The chain uses TRBV18 and TRBJ2-7; 8 bases line up with TRBD2. CDR1 KGHSH and CDR2 LQKENI come from the germline V gene. The length of the CDR3 is 15 residues. J gave up 4 bases and V 6 bases, and 11 bases lay outside the gene matches. The CDR3 bases are TGTGCCAGCTCCCCTCCGGGTAGCGGGGTATACGAGCAGTACTTC. It is translated as CASSPPGSGVYEQYF.

This clonotype was observed a few times. V gene TRBV5-1 combines with J gene TRBJ1-1, with 8 bases that match TRBD1. After removal of 7 bases from V and 1 base from J, the junction contained 3 bases not matched to a gene. CDR3 length: 13 residues. The V gene's germline CDR1 is SGHRS and CDR2 YFSETQ. This CDR3 reads CASGQGTNTEAFF. The CDR3 region has the DNA TGCGCCAGCGGACAGGGAACGAACACTGAAGCTTTCTTT.

This clonotype was counted many times. A read error may produce the germline difference seen at one junction end. The chain couples TRBV6-5 to TRBJ1-4; D unclear. Germline V lookup: CDR1 MNHEY, CDR2 SVGAGI. The CDR3 is made up of 16 amino acids. As DNA, the CDR3 is TGTGCCAGCAGTTACCGCTTTAATGGTTTTAATGAAAACCTGTTTTTT. This gives the protein CASSYRFNGFNENLFF.

This clonotype came up many times. This chain uses TRBV7-2 with TRBJ2-5, with D tentatively TRBD1 (5 bases). Germline CDR1 is SGHTA and CDR2 is FQGNSA. CDR3 length: 14 amino acids. With 1 base removed from V and 1 base from J, the gap between germline ends came to 7 bases. The CDR3 protein is CASSLGTTQETQYF. Here the CDR3 DNA reads TGTGCCAGCAGCTTAGGGACAACCCAAGAGACCCAGTACTTC.

This clonotype was seen a handful of times. The rearrangement joins TRBV12-3 or TRBV12-4 to TRBJ2-2; no firm D call. CDR3 length: 12 amino acids. Trimming pared 6 bases from V and 2 bases from J, leaving 4 bases between. CDR3 in amino acids: CASSINTGELFF. The DNA for the CDR3 is TGTGCCAGCAGCATCAACACCGGGGAGCTGTTTTTT.

The rearrangement joins TRBV5-1 to TRBJ1-4; no firm D call. The CDR3 covers 16 residues. From germline, CDR1 is SGHRS and CDR2 YFSETQ. The V and J ends lost 4 bases and 0 bases respectively, with 13 bases between them. CDR3 DNA: TGCGCCAGCAGCGCAGCTCGAGGCGCAACTAATGAAAAACTGTTTTTT. Its protein product is CASSAARGATNEKLFF.

This clonotype has a handful of counts. This rearrangement joins TRBV7-8 to TRBJ1-2; D perhaps matches TRBD1 (5 bases). CDR3 length: 13 residues. The ends were cut back, 5 bases at V and 6 bases at J, with 13 bases in the middle. CDR1 SGHVS and CDR2 FQNEAQ come from the germline V gene. The CDR3 DNA sequence: TGTGCCAGCAGCCCCCCCAGGGAGGATGGCTACACCTTC. As protein: CASSPPREDGYTF.

The chain links TRBV24-1 to TRBJ1-5; no definite D call. V dropped 3 bases and J dropped 9 bases, with 11 bases sitting between them. Germline V gene lookup returns CDR1 KGHDR and CDR2 SFDVKD. The CDR3 loop spans 13 amino acids. The CDR3: CATSDRRFGPQHF. The CDR3 DNA reads TGTGCCACCAGTGATCGCCGGTTCGGGCCCCAGCATTTT.

The chain joins TRBV7-9 to TRBJ1-4, with 7 bases fitting TRBD1. The CDR3 is 16 residues long. With V trimmed by 5 bases and J by 0 bases, 6 bases remained unmatched. Germline-derived CDR1 and CDR2 are SEHNR and FQNEAQ (reference sequence). CDR3 in DNA: TGTGCCAGCAGCCGAGGGACAGTTGCAACTAATGAAAAACTGTTTTTT. As protein: CASSRGTVATNEKLFF. The complete variable domain, with remaining parts taken from reference TRBV7-9 and TRBJ1-4, reads DTGVSQNPRHKITKRGQNVTFRCDPISEHNRLYWYRQTLGQGPEFLTYFQNEAQLEKSRLLSDRFSAERPKGSFSTLEIQRTEQGDSAMYLCASSRGTVATNEKLFFGSGTQLSVL.